This TCR beta chain appears in the sequencing data of a study of T cell changes during pregnancy in multiple sclerosis. Generated by immunoSEQ multiplex PCR, the TCRdb table keeps only in-frame clones and is missing some. The data show under 80,000 clones, with approximately 90% seen just once and approximately 0.43% held by the top ten. The CDR3 spans 14 residues. Sequenced here: CD4+ T cells from peripheral blood mononuclear cells, sampled in the second trimester of pregnancy. The TCR comes from a female donor with multiple sclerosis, enrolled in a pregnancy study. The chain links TRBV21-1 to TRBJ2-7; no check of the table's D call, TRBD1, against the DNA was made. TRBV21-1 is described as a pseudogene. In nucleotides, the CDR3 is TGTGCCAGCAGCAACCCGACAGGGATCCACGAGCAGTACTTC. Its translation is CASSNPTGIHEQYF.